These T cell receptor beta chains were read from a single sample in a study of shared clonotypes between healthy human individuals. Assay: immunoSEQ multiplex PCR; the TCRdb copy retains only in-frame clones and omits some. The data contain 2 million to 3 million clones, more than 85% of them singletons. The specimen sequenced was naive CD4+ T cells from PBMCs. The receptor set was obtained from a man younger than 35 in good health. Some clones in this sample may be carry-over from other donors' samples. Each CDR3 is given with its conserved first and last residue. The D gene is left open where the match is weak. Rows give clone size only sometimes, using once, few, many, or a class for an expanded clone.

size: -; V: TRBV28; D: -; J: TRBJ2-7; DNA: TGTGCCAGCAGGGGGGCGGGAGTTAACTACGAGCAGTACTTC; CDR3: CASRGAGVNYEQYF
size: -; V: TRBV25-1; D: -; J: TRBJ2-1; DNA: TGTGCCAGCTCCGCCGTCCTAGTCGGGGTTGAGCAGTTCTTC; CDR3: CASSAVLVGVEQFF
size: -; V: TRBV4-1; D: TRBD2; J: TRBJ2-1; DNA: TGCGCCAGCAGCCACCCCAATCTAGCGGGAGTATACAATGAGCAGTTCTTC; CDR3: CASSHPNLAGVYNEQFF
size: -; V: TRBV7-2; D: -; J: TRBJ2-2; DNA: TGTGCCAGCAGCTTAATGGCGTTGGGGGAGCTGTTTTTT; CDR3: CASSLMALGELFF
size: -; V: TRBV6-1; D: -; J: TRBJ1-1; DNA: TGTGCCAGCAGAGGCACTGAAGCTTTCTTT; CDR3: CASRGTEAFF
size: -; V: TRBV7-3; D: TRBD2; J: TRBJ2-1; DNA: TGTGCCAGCAGCCACCCAAAGGAGCGGGGCCTCAACAATGAGCAGTTCTTC; CDR3: CASSHPKERGLNNEQFF
size: -; V: TRBV19; D: -; J: TRBJ1-5; DNA: TGTGCCAGTAGTCCCGCGGGCAGGGTCAATCAGCCCCAGCATTTT; CDR3: CASSPAGRVNQPQHF
size: -; V: TRBV5-1; D: -; J: TRBJ1-3; DNA: TGCGCCAGCAGCTTGTTCCTCGGGACCGCTGGAAACACCATATATTTT; CDR3: CASSLFLGTAGNTIYF
size: -; V: TRBV7-8; D: -; J: TRBJ1-2; DNA: TGTGCCAGCAGCCCGTATGCCCGGGGCGGCTACACCTTC; CDR3: CASSPYARGGYTF
size: few; V: TRBV7-2; D: -; J: TRBJ2-1; DNA: TGTGCCAGCGGCCTTGGGGGGATCCTTAATGAGCAGTTCTTC; CDR3: CASGLGGILNEQFF
size: -; V: TRBV4-1; D: -; J: TRBJ1-2; DNA: TGCGCCAGCAGCCAATCTAGGCAGATCCGAGACTACACCTTC; CDR3: CASSQSRQIRDYTF
size: -; V: TRBV28; D: TRBD1; J: TRBJ2-7; DNA: TGTGCCAGCAGGGCGACAGGGGAAGGGCGAGTCGAGCAGTACTTC; CDR3: CASRATGEGRVEQYF
size: -; V: TRBV7-8; D: -; J: TRBJ1-3; DNA: TGTGCCAGCAGCTTAGTCCCCGGGTCGGTGGGCAGGGTTGGAAACACCATATATTTT; CDR3: CASSLVPGSVGRVGNTIYF
size: -; V: TRBV4-1; D: -; J: TRBJ1-4; DNA: TGCGCCAGCAGCCATCAGGCTAATGAAAAACTGTTTTTT; CDR3: CASSHQANEKLFF
size: -; V: TRBV9; D: -; J: TRBJ1-2; DNA: TGTGCCAGCAGCAACCCCCTGGGGGGGCTAAGCGCGCGTGGCTACACCTTC; CDR3: CASSNPLGGLSARGYTF
size: -; V: TRBV14; D: -; J: TRBJ2-7; DNA: TGTGCCAGCAGCCAAGTATTTTCCAGGTCGGGCATAGTGTCCTACGAGCAGTACTTC; CDR3: CASSQVFSRSGIVSYEQYF
size: -; V: TRBV5-6; D: -; J: TRBJ2-3; DNA: TGTGCCAGCAGCCTCTCATTCGGGACGCAGTATTTT; CDR3: CASSLSFGTQYF
size: -; V: TRBV4-3; D: TRBD1; J: TRBJ2-7; DNA: TGCGCCAGCAGCCACCGACAGGGAACAAACTCCTACGAGCAGTACTTC; CDR3: CASSHRQGTNSYEQYF
size: -; V: TRBV5-1; D: -; J: TRBJ2-5; DNA: TGCGCCAGCAGCTCGGACGGGTACCAAGAGACCCAGTACTTC; CDR3: CASSSDGYQETQYF
size: -; V: TRBV7-3; D: TRBD1; J: TRBJ2-5; DNA: TGTGCCAGCAGCATCCGGGACAGGGGACGAGAGACCCAGTACTTC; CDR3: CASSIRDRGRETQYF
size: -; V: TRBV7-9; D: -; J: TRBJ2-7; DNA: TGTGCCAGCAGCACCTATAAAACGGCGCCGAACTACGAGCAGTACTTC; CDR3: CASSTYKTAPNYEQYF
size: -; V: TRBV11-2; D: TRBD1; J: TRBJ1-5; DNA: TGTGCCAGCAGCCTGACAGGGGCCCCCTCTCAGCCCCAGCATTTT; CDR3: CASSLTGAPSQPQHF
size: -; V: TRBV7-3; D: TRBD1; J: TRBJ1-1; DNA: TGTGCCAGCAGCTTAGTTTCAGGGGGCTTAATGAACACTGAAGCTTTCTTT; CDR3: CASSLVSGGLMNTEAFF
size: -; V: TRBV5-4; D: TRBD1; J: TRBJ2-1; DNA: TGTGCCAGCACCTCAGGGACAGGGGGCTGGGATGAGCAGTTCTTC; CDR3: CASTSGTGGWDEQFF
size: -; V: TRBV7-9; D: -; J: TRBJ2-7; DNA: TGTGCCAGCAGCTGGCCCCCAGGGAAGGAGCAGTACTTC; CDR3: CASSWPPGKEQYF
size: -; V: TRBV4-2; D: -; J: TRBJ1-5; DNA: TGTGCCAGCAGCCAAGAAATTGGGCTGAGCAATCAGTCCCAGCATTTT; CDR3: CASSQEIGLSNQSQHF
size: -; V: TRBV4-3; D: -; J: TRBJ2-7; DNA: TGCGCCAGCAGCCAGGGACTGTGGTACGAGCAGTACTTC; CDR3: CASSQGLWYEQYF
size: -; V: TRBV7-2; D: TRBD1; J: TRBJ2-7; DNA: TGTGCCAGCAGCTTAGACAGGGGGATCAACGAGCAGTACTTC; CDR3: CASSLDRGINEQYF
size: -; V: TRBV4-3; D: -; J: TRBJ2-4; DNA: TGCGCCAGCAGTCGAGACCTGGGTGGCAAAAACATTCAGTACTTC; CDR3: CASSRDLGGKNIQYF
size: -; V: TRBV19; D: -; J: TRBJ2-3; DNA: TGTGCCAGTAGTATTTCAGGAACAGATACGCAGTATTTT; CDR3: CASSISGTDTQYF
size: -; V: TRBV5-1; D: -; J: TRBJ2-1; DNA: TGCGCCAGCAGCATAGCGGAAGCCCTGTACAATGAGCAGTTCTTC; CDR3: CASSIAEALYNEQFF
size: -; V: TRBV7-9; D: -; J: TRBJ1-1; DNA: TGTGCCAGCAGCTTACAGGGTGACACTGAAGCTTTCTTT; CDR3: CASSLQGDTEAFF
size: -; V: TRBV5-1; D: TRBD2; J: TRBJ2-2; DNA: TGCGCCAGCAGCAAGACTAGCGGGAGGGCGAACACCGGGGAGCTGTTTTTT; CDR3: CASSKTSGRANTGELFF
size: -; V: TRBV5-4; D: TRBD1; J: TRBJ1-2; DNA: TGTGCCAGCAGCTTCCAACAGGGGAAGAGCTCTGGCTACACCTTC; CDR3: CASSFQQGKSSGYTF
size: -; V: TRBV4-2; D: TRBD2; J: TRBJ2-7; DNA: TGTGTCAGCAGCCAAGGGTGGGAGGGCTACGAGCAGTACTTC; CDR3: CVSSQGWEGYEQYF
size: -; V: TRBV7-3; D: -; J: TRBJ2-2; DNA: TGTGCCAGCAGCCCCGGGGGTTCGAACACCGGGGAGCTGTTTTTT; CDR3: CASSPGGSNTGELFF
size: -; V: TRBV28; D: -; J: TRBJ2-1; DNA: TGTGCCAGCAGTTTAGTCCACAATGAGCAGTTCTTC; CDR3: CASSLVHNEQFF
size: -; V: TRBV15; D: TRBD2; J: TRBJ2-7; DNA: TGTGCCACGAGAGGGACTAGCGGTACCTACGAGCAGTACTTC; CDR3: CATRGTSGTYEQYF
size: -; V: TRBV11-3; D: TRBD2; J: TRBJ2-3; DNA: TGTGCCAGCAGCTTTGGTTCTAGCGGGACGAGTTCGAGCACAGATACGCAGTATTTT; CDR3: CASSFGSSGTSSSTDTQYF
size: -; V: TRBV19; D: -; J: TRBJ1-2; DNA: TGTGCCAGTAGTTGGGGGGGTCTCTATGGCTACACCTTC; CDR3: CASSWGGLYGYTF
size: -; V: TRBV7-4; D: TRBD2; J: TRBJ2-3; DNA: TGTGCCAGCAGCCGACTAGCGGGAGAAGGGGGCCCCACAGATACGCAGTATTTT; CDR3: CASSRLAGEGGPTDTQYF
size: -; V: TRBV18; D: -; J: TRBJ1-5; DNA: TGTGCCAGCTCATCGCAGGGGACGGGGACAAATCAGCCCCAGCATTTT; CDR3: CASSSQGTGTNQPQHF
size: -; V: TRBV27; D: TRBD2; J: TRBJ2-3; DNA: TGTGCCAGCAGTCGGACTAGCGGGATCGTGGCAGATACGCAGTATTTT; CDR3: CASSRTSGIVADTQYF
size: -; V: TRBV18; D: -; J: TRBJ2-7; DNA: TGTGCCAGCTCACCCTCAAGGGACCACGAGCAGTACTTC; CDR3: CASSPSRDHEQYF
size: -; V: TRBV27; D: -; J: TRBJ2-5; DNA: TGTGCCAGCAGTTCCCCCGCGTTAGGCCAAGAGACCCAGTACTTC; CDR3: CASSSPALGQETQYF
size: -; V: TRBV19; D: -; J: TRBJ1-3; DNA: TGTGCCAGTAGTACAATGGCAAGCTCTGGAAACACCATATATTTT; CDR3: CASSTMASSGNTIYF
size: -; V: TRBV6-4; D: TRBD1; J: TRBJ1-5; DNA: TGTGCCAGCAGCCCGACAGGGGGTGTCAATCAGCCCCAGCATTTT; CDR3: CASSPTGGVNQPQHF
size: -; V: TRBV6-1; D: -; J: TRBJ1-2; DNA: TGTGCCAGCAGACTCAGGGTTTCTACGTATGGCTACACCTTC; CDR3: CASRLRVSTYGYTF
size: -; V: TRBV2; D: -; J: TRBJ1-2; DNA: TGTGCCAGTAGCACTCGACTCGGGAATGGCTACACCTTC; CDR3: CASSTRLGNGYTF
size: -; V: TRBV10-3; D: TRBD1; J: TRBJ1-2; DNA: TGTGCCACCGGACAGGGGGATGGCTACACCTTC; CDR3: CATGQGDGYTF
size: -; V: TRBV2; D: TRBD1; J: TRBJ2-7; DNA: TGTGCCAGCAGTGTTGAACAGGGGAATCACGTCTACGAGCAGTACTTC; CDR3: CASSVEQGNHVYEQYF
size: -; V: TRBV27; D: -; J: TRBJ2-3; DNA: TGTGCCAGCAGTTTCGTGGCCGGCGATACGCAGTATTTT; CDR3: CASSFVAGDTQYF
size: -; V: TRBV5-1; D: -; J: TRBJ2-6; DNA: TGCGCCAGCAGCGGACCGAGCTCTGGGGCCAACGTCCTGACTTTC; CDR3: CASSGPSSGANVLTF
size: -; V: TRBV27; D: TRBD2; J: TRBJ2-1; DNA: TGTGCCAGCAGTTCACAAGCGGGGGGATTTCAGTTCTTC; CDR3: CASSSQAGGFQFF
size: -; V: TRBV27; D: -; J: TRBJ2-1; DNA: TGTGCCAGCAGTTCCCGGGATCCTCGATACAATGAGCAGTTCTTC; CDR3: CASSSRDPRYNEQFF
size: -; V: TRBV7-6; D: -; J: TRBJ2-7; DNA: TGTGCCAGCAGCTCCCTACAGGGAGAAGGCTCCTACGAGCAGTACTTC; CDR3: CASSSLQGEGSYEQYF
size: -; V: TRBV28; D: -; J: TRBJ2-1; DNA: TGTGCCAGCAGTTCTCGGCCCTACAGCACGATTTACAATGAGCAGTTCTTC; CDR3: CASSSRPYSTIYNEQFF
size: few; V: TRBV7-2; D: -; J: TRBJ2-2; DNA: TGTGCCAGCAGCTTTTCGAACACCGGGGAGCTGTTTTTT; CDR3: CASSFSNTGELFF
size: -; V: TRBV20-1; D: -; J: TRBJ1-1; DNA: TGCAGTGCTAGAGGGTTGGATGAAGCTTTCTTT; CDR3: CSARGLDEAFF
size: -; V: TRBV5-1; D: TRBD1; J: TRBJ2-5; DNA: TGCGCCAGCAGCTTACTGACAGGGCAAGAGACCCAGTACTTC; CDR3: CASSLLTGQETQYF